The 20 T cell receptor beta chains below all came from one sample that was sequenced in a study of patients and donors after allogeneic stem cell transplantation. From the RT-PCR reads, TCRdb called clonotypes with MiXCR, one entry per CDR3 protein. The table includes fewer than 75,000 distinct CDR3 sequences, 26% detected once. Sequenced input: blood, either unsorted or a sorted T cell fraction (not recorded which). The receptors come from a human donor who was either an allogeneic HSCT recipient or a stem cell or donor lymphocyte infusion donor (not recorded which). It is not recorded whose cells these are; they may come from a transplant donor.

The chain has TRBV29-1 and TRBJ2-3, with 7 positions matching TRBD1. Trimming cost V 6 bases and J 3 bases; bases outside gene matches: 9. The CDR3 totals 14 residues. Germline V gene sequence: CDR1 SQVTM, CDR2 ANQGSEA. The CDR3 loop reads CSVADRQRTDTQYF. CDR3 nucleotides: TGCAGCGTAGCGGACAGGCAGAGGACAGATACGCAGTATTTT.

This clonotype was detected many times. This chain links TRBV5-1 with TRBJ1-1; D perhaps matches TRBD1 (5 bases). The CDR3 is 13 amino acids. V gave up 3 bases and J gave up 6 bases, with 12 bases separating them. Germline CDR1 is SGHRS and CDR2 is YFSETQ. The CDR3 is CASSYGQVPEAFF. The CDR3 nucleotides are TGCGCCAGCAGCTACGGACAAGTTCCTGAAGCTTTCTTT.

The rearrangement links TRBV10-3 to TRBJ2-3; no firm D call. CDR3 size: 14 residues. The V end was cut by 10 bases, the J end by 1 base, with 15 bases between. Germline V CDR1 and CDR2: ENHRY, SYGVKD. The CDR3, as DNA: TGTGCCACCTCGACGTCGATTGGCACAGATACGCAGTATTTT. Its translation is CATSTSIGTDTQYF.

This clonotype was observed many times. CDR3 in DNA: TGTGCCACCAGCAGAGATGCGGGCAGAAACTATGGCTACACCTTC. This codes for CATSRDAGRNYGYTF. This chain uses TRBV15 with TRBJ1-2; no clear D. CDR3 length: 15 amino acids. V gave up 0 bases and J gave up 2 bases, with 10 bases separating them. CDR1 is LNHNV and CDR2 is YYDKDF in the germline V gene (reference sequence).

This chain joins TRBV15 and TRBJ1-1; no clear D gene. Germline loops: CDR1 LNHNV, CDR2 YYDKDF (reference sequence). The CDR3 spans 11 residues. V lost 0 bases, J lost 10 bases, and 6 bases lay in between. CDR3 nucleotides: TGTGCCACCAGCAGAGATAGAGGAGCTTTCTTT. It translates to CATSRDRGAFF.

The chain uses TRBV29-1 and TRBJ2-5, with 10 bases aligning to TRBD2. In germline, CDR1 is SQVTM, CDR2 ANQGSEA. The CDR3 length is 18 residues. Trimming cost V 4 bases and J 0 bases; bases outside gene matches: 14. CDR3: CSVVQGLAGGPNQETQYF. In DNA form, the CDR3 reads TGCAGCGTTGTCCAGGGGTTAGCGGGAGGTCCAAACCAAGAGACCCAGTACTTC.

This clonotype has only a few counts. The CDR3 sequence is CASGRRKQGLGANVLTF. DNA for the CDR3: TGTGCTAGTGGCCGCCGCAAACAGGGGCTTGGGGCCAACGTCCTGACTTTC. The chain employs TRBV12-5 and TRBJ2-6, with 7 positions matching TRBD1. Per the germline V gene, CDR1 is LGHNT and CDR2 is FRNRAP. Unmatched junction bases numbered 11, after V lost 6 bases and J lost 3 bases. This CDR3 is built from 17 residues.

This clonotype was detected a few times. The CDR3 nucleotides are TGTGCCACCAGTGACGCTACAGGACCTAACTATGGCTACACCTTC. Amino acids: CATSDATGPNYGYTF. This chain links TRBV24-1 with TRBJ1-2; maybe TRBD1 (5 bases). Germline loops: CDR1 KGHDR, CDR2 SFDVKD. This CDR3 has 15 amino acids. V lost 4 bases and J 0 bases, leaving 11 bases between the germline ends.

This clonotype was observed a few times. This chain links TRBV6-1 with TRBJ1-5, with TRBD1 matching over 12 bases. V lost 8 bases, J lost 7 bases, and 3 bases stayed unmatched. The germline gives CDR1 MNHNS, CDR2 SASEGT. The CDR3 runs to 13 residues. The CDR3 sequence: CASGTGGRQPQHF. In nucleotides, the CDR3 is TGTGCCAGCGGGACAGGGGGCCGACAGCCCCAGCATTTT.

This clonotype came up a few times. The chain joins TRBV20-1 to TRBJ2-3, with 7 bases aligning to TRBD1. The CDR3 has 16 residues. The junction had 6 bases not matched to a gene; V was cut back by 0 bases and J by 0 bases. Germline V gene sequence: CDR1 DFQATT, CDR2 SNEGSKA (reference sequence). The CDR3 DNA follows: TGCAGTGCTAGAGATCCGAGACAGGGCAGCACAGATACGCAGTATTTT. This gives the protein CSARDPRQGSTDTQYF.

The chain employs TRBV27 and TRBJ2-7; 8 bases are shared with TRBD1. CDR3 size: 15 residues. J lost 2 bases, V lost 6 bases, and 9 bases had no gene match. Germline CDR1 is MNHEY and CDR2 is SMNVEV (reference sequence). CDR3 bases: TGTGCCAGCAGAAAAATCAGGGGGCCTACCTACGAGCAGTACTTC. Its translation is CASRKIRGPTYEQYF.

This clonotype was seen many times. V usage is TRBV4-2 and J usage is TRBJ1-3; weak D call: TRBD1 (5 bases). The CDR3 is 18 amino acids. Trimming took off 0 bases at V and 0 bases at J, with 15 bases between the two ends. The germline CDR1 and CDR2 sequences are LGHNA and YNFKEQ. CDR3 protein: CASSQERQPLHSGNTIYF. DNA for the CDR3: TGTGCCAGCAGCCAAGAAAGACAGCCACTCCACTCTGGAAACACCATATATTTT.

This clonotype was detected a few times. Here the CDR3 DNA reads TGTGCCAGCGGACTCCTGACTTCCCCGAACACTGAAGCTTTCTTT. It yields the protein CASGLLTSPNTEAFF. This rearrangement joins TRBV28 to TRBJ1-1; D unresolved. This CDR3 spans 15 amino acids. V dropped 8 bases and J dropped 1 base, with 17 bases sitting between them. Germline V CDR1 and CDR2: MDHEN, SYDVKM.

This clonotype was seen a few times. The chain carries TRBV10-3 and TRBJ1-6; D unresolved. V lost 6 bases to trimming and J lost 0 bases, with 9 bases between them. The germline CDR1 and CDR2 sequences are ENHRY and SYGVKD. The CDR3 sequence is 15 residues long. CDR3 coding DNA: TGTGCCATCAGCCCAGTGAGCTCCTATAATTCACCCCTCCACTTT. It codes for CAISPVSSYNSPLHF.

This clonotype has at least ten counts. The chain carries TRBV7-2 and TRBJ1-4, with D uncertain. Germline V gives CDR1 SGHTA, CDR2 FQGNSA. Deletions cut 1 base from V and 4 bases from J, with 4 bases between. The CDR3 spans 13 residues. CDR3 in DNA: TGTGCCAGCAGCTTAGTAATTAATGAAAAACTGTTTTTT. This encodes CASSLVINEKLFF. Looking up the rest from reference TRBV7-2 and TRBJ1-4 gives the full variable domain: GAGVSQSPSNKVTEKGKDVELRCDPISGHTALYWYRQSLGQGLEFLIYFQGNSAPDKSGLPSDRFSAERTGGSVSTLTIQRTQQEDSAVYLCASSLVINEKLFFGSGTQLSVL.

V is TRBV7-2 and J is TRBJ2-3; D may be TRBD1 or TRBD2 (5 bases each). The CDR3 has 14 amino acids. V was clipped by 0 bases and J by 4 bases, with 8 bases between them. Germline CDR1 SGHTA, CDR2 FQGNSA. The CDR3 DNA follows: TGTGCCAGCAGCTTAGCCGGGGCGTCAGATACGCAGTATTTT. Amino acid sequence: CASSLAGASDTQYF. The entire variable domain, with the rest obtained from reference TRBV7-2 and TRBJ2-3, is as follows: GAGVSQSPSNKVTEKGKDVELRCDPISGHTALYWYRQSLGQGLEFLIYFQGNSAPDKSGLPSDRFSAERTGGSVSTLTIQRTQQEDSAVYLCASSLAGASDTQYFGPGTRLTVL.

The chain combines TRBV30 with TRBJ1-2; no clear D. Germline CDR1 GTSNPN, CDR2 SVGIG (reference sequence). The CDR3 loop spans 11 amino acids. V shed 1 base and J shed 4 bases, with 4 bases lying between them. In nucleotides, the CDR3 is TGTGCCTGGAGTGGGATCTATGGCTACACCTTC. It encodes CAWSGIYGYTF.

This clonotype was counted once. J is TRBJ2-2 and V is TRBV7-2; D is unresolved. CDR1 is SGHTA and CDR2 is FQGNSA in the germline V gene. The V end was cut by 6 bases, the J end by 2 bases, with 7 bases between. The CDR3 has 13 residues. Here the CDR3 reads CASSYYNTGELFF. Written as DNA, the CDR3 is TGTGCCAGCAGTTACTATAACACCGGGGAGCTGTTTTTT.

The CDR3 loop is CASSTGTSGREYNEQFF. The CDR3 nucleotides read TGTGCCAGCAGCACCGGGACTAGCGGGAGGGAGTACAATGAGCAGTTCTTC. The chain couples TRBV3-1 to TRBJ2-1, with TRBD2 matching 16 bases. CDR1 is LGHDT and CDR2 is YNNKEL in the germline V gene (reference sequence). This CDR3 is built from 17 residues. The V and J ends lost 5 bases and 4 bases, in that order; junction bases with no gene match: 5.

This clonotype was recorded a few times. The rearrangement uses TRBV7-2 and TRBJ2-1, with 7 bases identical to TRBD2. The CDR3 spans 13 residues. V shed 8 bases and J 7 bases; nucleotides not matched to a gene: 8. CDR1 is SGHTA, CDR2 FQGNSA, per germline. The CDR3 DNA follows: TGTGCCAGCGGACTAGGTTGGTTGAATGAGCAGTTCTTC. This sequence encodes CASGLGWLNEQFF.